The 13 T cell receptor beta chains in this list originate from one sample, sequenced in a study of control samples from healthy donors and cancer patients. Repertoires were generated with immunoSEQ multiplex PCR, while TCRdb's copy carries only in-frame clones and drops some. The sample lists 55,000 to 75,000 clones; 87% were seen once. Sequencing was carried out using PBMCs. These receptors all come from a woman aged 45-60 years with head and neck cancer.

The V gene is TRBV30, the J gene TRBJ1-4; weak D call: TRBD1 (5 bases). Germline V gives CDR1 GTSNPN, CDR2 SVGIG (reference sequence). The CDR3 covers 17 residues. With 3 bases removed from V and 6 bases from J, the gap between germline ends came to 23 bases. CDR3 loop: CAWSRGRAIKRDEKLFF. CDR3 in DNA: TGTGCCTGGAGCCGGGGCCGAGCGATAAAGCGGGATGAAAAACTGTTTTTT.

The rearrangement links TRBV7-3 to TRBJ2-2; TRBD2 matches at 9 bases. This CDR3 is 19 amino acids long. The junction had 16 bases not matched to a gene; V was cut back by 4 bases and J by 4 bases. The V gene's germline CDR1 is SGHTA and CDR2 FQGTGA. The CDR3 loop is CASSSPPRGRGGFTGELFF. CDR3 DNA sequence: TGTGCCAGCAGCTCCCCCCCACGGGGGCGGGGGGGTTTCACCGGGGAGCTGTTTTTT.

The chain links TRBV3-1 (or the pseudogene TRBV3-2) to TRBJ1-1; 7 nucleotides match TRBD1. Germline V gene sequence: CDR1 LGHDT, CDR2 YNNKEL (reference sequence). This CDR3 has 14 amino acids. V lost 2 bases to trimming and J lost 7 bases; unmatched junction nucleotides: 7. The CDR3, as DNA: TGTGCCAGCAGCCAACGGGGGACAGCGGGTGAAGCTTTCTTT. It specifies CASSQRGTAGEAFF.

Points on this clone: Other DNA sequences in this specimen translate into the identical CDR3. The rearrangement links TRBV5-1 to TRBJ1-1; D ambiguous. This CDR3 has 14 amino acids. Germline assignment: CDR1 SGHRS and CDR2 YFSETQ. With 0 bases removed from V and 3 bases from J, the gap between germline ends came to 9 bases. CDR3 DNA: TGCGCCAGCAGCTTGGCACGTGGGGACACTGAAGCTTTCTTT. This codes for CASSLARGDTEAFF.

The CDR3 nucleotides are TGTGCCAGCAGTTATGAGAGGCGTGAAAAACTGTTTTTT. This encodes CASSYERREKLFF. V usage is TRBV6-2 or TRBV6-3 and J usage is TRBJ1-4; D gene ambiguous. CDR1 is MNHEY, CDR2 SVGEGT, per germline. The CDR3 totals 13 residues. Deletions cut 3 bases from V and 7 bases from J, with 9 bases between.

The V gene is TRBV28, the J gene TRBJ2-2, with D possibly being TRBD1 or TRBD2 (5 bases each). V lost 5 bases and J lost 5, with 6 bases in between. The CDR3 totals 12 residues. Germline-derived CDR1 and CDR2 are MDHEN and SYDVKM. Written as DNA, the CDR3 is TGTGCCAGCAGTGAGGGGACCGGGGAGCTGTTTTTT. Amino acids: CASSEGTGELFF.

This clone was seen once. The rearrangement links TRBV28 to TRBJ2-5; D possibly corresponds to TRBD2 (7 bases). The V gene's germline CDR1 is MDHEN and CDR2 SYDVKM. V lost 2 bases and J 1 base, leaving 14 bases between the germline ends. CDR3 length: 16 amino acids. CDR3 region: CASSLGGGPSQETQYF. The CDR3 DNA reads as TGTGCCAGCAGTTTAGGGGGGGGGCCCTCCCAAGAGACCCAGTACTTC.

The rearrangement uses TRBV7-6 and TRBJ2-3, with D unclear. Per germline, CDR1 SGHVS and CDR2 FNYEAQ. Trimming shortened V by 3 bases and J by 2 bases, and 9 bases separated the two germline ends. The CDR3 sequence is 14 residues long. The CDR3, as DNA: TGTGCCAGCAGCTTCCTGACGGACACAGATACGCAGTATTTT. Translated: CASSFLTDTDTQYF.

The J gene is TRBJ1-2, the V gene TRBV7-9; 8 bases match TRBD1. The CDR3 extends over 14 amino acids. CDR1 and CDR2 (germline): SEHNR, FQNEAQ (reference sequence). Trimming at V came to 5 bases and at J to 4 bases, leaving 6 bases not matched to a gene. The CDR3 nucleotides are TGTGCCAGCAGCCTAACCGGGACAGGCTATGGCTACACCTTC. Amino acids: CASSLTGTGYGYTF.

This sequence joins TRBV6-5 and TRBJ2-2; 7 bases line up with TRBD1. In germline, CDR1 is MNHEY, CDR2 SVGAGI. Trimming took 7 bases from V and 1 from J; bases not matched to a gene: 6. The CDR3 is made up of 15 amino acids. The CDR3 protein is CASKRTGLNTGELFF. The CDR3 DNA reads as TGTGCCAGCAAGAGGACAGGACTGAACACCGGGGAGCTGTTTTTT.

The chain joins TRBV10-2 to TRBJ1-6; 10 bases align to TRBD1. This CDR3 has 15 amino acids. After removal of 2 bases from V and 8 bases from J, the junction contained 3 bases not matched to a gene. The germline CDR1 and CDR2 sequences are WSHSY and SAAADI. DNA of the CDR3: TGCGCCAGCAGTGAGACGGGGACAGGGGATTCACCCCTCCACTTT. Protein: CASSETGTGDSPLHF.

The chain joins TRBV7-2 to TRBJ2-5; TRBD1 agrees at 7 bases. The CDR3 is made up of 14 amino acids. Trimming removed 4 bases from V and 4 bases from J; junction bases left unmatched: 6. The germline CDR1 and CDR2 sequences are SGHTA and FQGNSA. The CDR3 DNA reads TGTGCCAGCAGCTCTGGACAGGTTGGAGAGACCCAGTACTTC. Encoded protein: CASSSGQVGETQYF.

This sequence joins TRBV7-5 and TRBJ1-4; the table's TRBD1 call for D was not verified on the DNA. TRBV7-5 is recorded as a pseudogene. This CDR3 is built from 15 residues. CDR3 region: CVRSLLHQYNEKLFF. CDR3 bases: TGTGTCAGAAGCTTATTACACCAATATAATGAAAAACTGTTTTTT.